The entry that follows covers one T cell receptor beta chain sequence. Which antigen it targets is not known. Base qualities are not provided; no much larger clone lies one nucleotide away. CDR1 and CDR2 are drawn from the germline V gene (reference sequence): LNHNV, YYDKDF. The CDR3, cysteine through phenylalanine, is 16 amino acids long. The entry retains the CDR3 DNA only, 48 bases that are in frame from base 1. Trimmed from V: 3 bases; trimmed from J: 2 bases; junction bases lacking a gene match: 7. TCRbeta CDR3 regions were amplified from genomic DNA by means of the immunoSEQ Assay, a bias-controlled multiplex PCR. The study's processing was this. The number of nucleated cells in each sample was estimated from the amplification of reference gene primers within the assay. Sequence reads were collapsed and filtered to measure the absolute abundance of every unique TCRbeta CDR3 rearrangement. For each sample, productive Simpson clonality was calculated as the square root of Simpson's diversity index over productive rearrangements. TCRdb obtained this table from immuneACCESS and retained in-frame rearrangements with V and J assigned. These tables miss some clones; where compared with another copy, unresolved V genes account for less than half of the shortfall, and the remainder is unexplained. V, J and clone size reflect that table, while D and trimming were determined from the DNA. The sample table shows around 210,000 clones, and approximately 88% are seen once. Of the sample, around 8.9% is held by the ten largest clones.

The data stem from a study of blood T cell repertoires in COVID-19 (dated by TCRdb to the early 2020s). Regarding the study in general: Samples from collaborators originated in the United States, Italy and Spain and spanned both the acute and convalescent phases of COVID-19. The sample metadata nearly always contained a de-identified subject ID, COVID-19 status, age in years and sex. The repertoires were made available in a free public database intended to serve as a resource for research on the immune response to SARS-CoV-2. The samples were drawn from two sources: the first 160 participants of the ongoing ImmuneRACE study, and 1,000 to 1,500 subjects contributed by 6 global collaborators. Where HLA class I and class II types were available, the types were taken from metadata supplied by the sample provider, not from assay-based typing. The prospective study material was composed of cDNA or gDNA derived from T cells, B-cell-depleted T cells, or PBMCs. Deeply sampled blood TCRbeta repertoires from subjects exposed to, actively infected with, or recovered from COVID-19 were included in the dataset.

In the prospective study, participants were about 18 to 95 years old, resided in 25 or so geographic areas of the United States, and were enrolled through a virtual design. Cohort assignment in the prospective study relied on participant-reported clinical history from a screening survey and a study questionnaire. Recovered participants in ImmuneRACE Cohort 3 were defined by two consecutive negative NP/OP PCR tests, clearance by a healthcare professional, or resolution of symptoms. In the prospective study, whole blood, serum and a nasopharyngeal or oropharyngeal swab were collected from each participant by mobile phlebotomists. Participants in the prospective study had the option to provide additional blood draws and questionnaires over an approximately 2-month period. Blood samples from the prospective study were shipped frozen or at room temperature prior to DNA extraction. What the study reported, not specific to this receptor: How much clinical and demographic metadata was included differed by source and by participant, and the metadata was provided uncurated.

The sequenced sample was PBMCs or T cells enriched from blood (not recorded which). In this chain, TRBV15 is recombined with TRBJ1-2; 9 junctional bases match TRBD1. The origin of this receptor is a woman aged 18-29 years who had recovered from COVID-19. The CDR3 sequence is CATSRGQGSGNYGYTF. The nucleotide sequence reads TGTGCCACCAGCAGGGGACAGGGATCGGGCAACTATGGCTACACCTTC. The reference TRBV15 and TRBJ1-2 proteins fill in what lies around the CDR3, so the full variable domain reads DAMVIQNPRYQVTQFGKPVTLSCSQTLNHNVMYWYQQKSSQAPKLLFHYYDKDFNNEADTPDNFQSRRPNTSFCFLDIRSPGLGDTAMYLCATSRGQGSGNYGYTFGSGTRLTVV.